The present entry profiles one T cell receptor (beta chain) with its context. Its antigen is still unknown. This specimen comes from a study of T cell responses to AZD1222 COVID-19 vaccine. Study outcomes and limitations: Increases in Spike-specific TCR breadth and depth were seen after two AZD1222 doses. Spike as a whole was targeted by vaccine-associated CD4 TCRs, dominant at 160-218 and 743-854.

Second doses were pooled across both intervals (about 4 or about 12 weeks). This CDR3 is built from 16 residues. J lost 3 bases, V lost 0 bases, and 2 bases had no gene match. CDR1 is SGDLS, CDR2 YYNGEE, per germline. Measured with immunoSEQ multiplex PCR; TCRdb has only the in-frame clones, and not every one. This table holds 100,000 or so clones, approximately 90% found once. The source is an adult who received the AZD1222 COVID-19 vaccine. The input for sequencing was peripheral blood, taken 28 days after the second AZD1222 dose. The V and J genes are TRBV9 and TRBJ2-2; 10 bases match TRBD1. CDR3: CASSVGQGADTGELFF. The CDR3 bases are TGTGCCAGCAGCGTAGGACAGGGGGCGGACACCGGGGAGCTGTTTTTT.